These 11 T cell receptor beta chains originate from one sample sequenced in a study of spatial heterogeneity in lung cancer. TCRdb independently ran MiXCR on the 5' RACE reads; one entry per CDR3 protein. The table has about 120,000 distinct CDR3 sequences, 10% to 15% seen once. Time point given: blood at routine non-recurrence follow-up after resection. The input material, whole RNA from tumor, nontumor lung or frozen PBMC, was sequenced unsorted. The sequencing here drew on PBMCs, taken at follow-up. These receptor sequences come from a male donor with early-stage non-small cell lung cancer.

This clonotype was recorded once. The chain uses TRBV9 and TRBJ2-3, with 10 bases matching TRBD1. Trimming cost V 4 bases and J 5 bases; bases outside gene matches: 4. CDR3 length: 14 amino acids. Germline V lookup: CDR1 SGDLS, CDR2 YYNGEE. The DNA for the CDR3 is TGTGCCAGCAGCCTCGGACAGGGGGGAGATACGCAGTATTTT. Its protein product is CASSLGQGGDTQYF. Variable domain in full (rest from reference TRBV9 and TRBJ2-3): DSGVTQTPKHLITATGQRVTLRCSPRSGDLSVYWYQQSLDQGLQFLIQYYNGEERAKGNILERFSAQQFPDLHSELNLSSLELGDSALYFCASSLGQGGDTQYFGPGTRLTVL.

This clonotype showed up many times. The chain recombines TRBV29-1 with TRBJ2-2; D may be TRBD2 (6 bases). The germline CDR1 and CDR2 sequences are SQVTM and ANQGSEA. V was trimmed by 6 bases and J by 6 bases, leaving 17 bases between them. CDR3 length: 14 residues. CDR3 protein: CSVQGLASAGELFF. The DNA for the CDR3 is TGCAGCGTGCAGGGTCTAGCGTCCGCCGGGGAGCTGTTTTTT.

Only a few counts were recorded for this clonotype. The chain joins TRBV9 to TRBJ2-1, with no clear D. Germline V gives CDR1 SGDLS, CDR2 YYNGEE. The CDR3 runs to 15 residues. Trimming shortened V by 0 bases and J by 2 bases, and 9 bases separated the two germline ends. CDR3 in amino acids: CASSVGTGPYNEQFF. CDR3 bases: TGTGCCAGCAGCGTAGGGACCGGGCCCTACAATGAGCAGTTCTTC.

The table lists this clonotype with many counts. The chain uses TRBV20-1 and TRBJ1-2; the D gene is possibly TRBD1 (5 bases). The CDR3 length is 13 residues. Looked up from germline, CDR1 is DFQATT and CDR2 is SNEGSKA (reference sequence). V shed 5 bases and J shed 8 bases, with 18 bases lying between them. The CDR3 protein is CSARNWGRGGYTF. The DNA of the CDR3 is TGCAGTGCTCGGAACTGGGGTCGGGGCGGCTACACCTTC.

This clonotype was observed at least ten times. V gene TRBV29-1 combines with J gene TRBJ2-7; 12 bases map to TRBD1. Germline V lookup: CDR1 SQVTM, CDR2 ANQGSEA. The V gene end was trimmed by 0 bases and the J gene end by 10 bases; junction bases not matched to a gene: 7. The CDR3 runs to 14 residues. The CDR3 DNA sequence: TGCAGCGTTGAAGATGGGACAGGGGGCGGAAAACAGTACTTC. Encoded protein: CSVEDGTGGGKQYF.

This clonotype appeared many times. J is TRBJ2-7 and V is TRBV20-1; TRBD1 aligns across 8 bases. Trimming cost V 4 bases and J 6 bases; bases outside gene matches: 5. The germline gives CDR1 DFQATT, CDR2 SNEGSKA (reference sequence). CDR3 length equals 12 residues. CDR3 sequence: CSATTGASEQYF. CDR3 coding DNA: TGCAGTGCTACGACAGGGGCCTCCGAGCAGTACTTC.

This clonotype was seen many times. The rearrangement uses TRBV11-2 and TRBJ2-3; possible D gene TRBD2, 6 bases. The V and J ends lost 4 bases and 4 bases respectively, with 12 bases between them. Germline loops: CDR1 SGHAT, CDR2 FQNNGV. The CDR3 runs to 14 residues. The CDR3: CASSWRDSADTQYF. In nucleotides, the CDR3 is TGTGCCAGCAGCTGGAGGGACTCAGCAGATACGCAGTATTTT.

This clonotype occurred a few times. This rearrangement joins TRBV9 to TRBJ2-2, with 7 bases that match TRBD1. Germline lookup yields CDR1 SGDLS and CDR2 YYNGEE. The CDR3 covers 14 residues. Germline trimming cut 4 bases from V and 5 bases from J; bases unmatched to any gene: 5. The CDR3 here is CASSLGQRTGELFF. DNA for the CDR3: TGTGCCAGCAGCCTGGGACAGCGGACCGGGGAGCTGTTTTTT.

This clonotype was recorded many times. The chain uses TRBV29-1 and TRBJ1-5, with no clear D. Trimming removed 3 bases from V and 0 bases from J, with 6 bases in between. Per the germline V gene, CDR1 is SQVTM and CDR2 is ANQGSEA. The length of the CDR3 is 13 residues. Written as DNA, the CDR3 is TGCAGCGTTGAGAAGCGTAGCAATCAGCCCCAGCATTTT. Protein product: CSVEKRSNQPQHF.

Comment on this clonotype: At one end, the junction sequence differs from germline, possibly due to a read error. The V call is TRBV7-8, the J call TRBJ2-3; 7 bases are a match to TRBD2. The germline gives CDR1 SGHVS, CDR2 FQNEAQ. This CDR3 spans 16 amino acids. CDR3 loop: CASSYRRVTSIDTLYF. The CDR3 nucleotides are TGTGCCAGCAGCTACCGCAGGGTGACTAGCATAGATACGCTGTATTTT.

This clonotype was detected many times. This chain links TRBV7-2 with TRBJ2-3, with TRBD1 matching over 8 bases. This CDR3 comprises 15 residues. Germline values: CDR1 SGHTA, CDR2 FQGNSA. The V and J ends lost 3 bases and 3 bases, in that order; junction bases with no gene match: 5. Written as DNA, the CDR3 is TGTGCCAGCAGCTTGCCGGGACAGGTGACAGATACGCAGTATTTT. Amino acid sequence: CASSLPGQVTDTQYF. Together with reference TRBV7-2 and TRBJ2-3, the CDR3 gives the full variable domain: GAGVSQSPSNKVTEKGKDVELRCDPISGHTALYWYRQSLGQGLEFLIYFQGNSAPDKSGLPSDRFSAERTGGSVSTLTIQRTQQEDSAVYLCASSLPGQVTDTQYFGPGTRLTVL.